This T cell receptor (beta chain) stems from a study of CD8 T cells in ankylosing spondylitis. TCRdb reanalysed the 5' RACE reads using MiXCR and keeps one entry per CDR3 protein. The table has 300,000 to 350,000 distinct CDR3 sequences, roughly 20% seen once; the top ten hold 3% to 4%. Details on this clonotype: What it binds is unknown.

Findings of the study overall: Disease-linked clones displayed a CD8+ phenotype and appeared relatively rarely in peripheral blood.

V lost 5 bases and J 11 bases, leaving 17 bases between the germline ends. Per the germline V gene, CDR1 is SNHLY and CDR2 is FYNNEI. There are 13 residues in the CDR3. The clonotype originates from a female donor with ankylosing spondylitis or in good health (not recorded which). The chain combines TRBV2 with TRBJ2-3; TRBD2 might be the D (5 bases). Sequencing was performed on blood, either unsorted or a sorted T cell fraction (not recorded which). The CDR3 spells CASSPRKRELQYF. For the CDR3, the DNA is TGTGCCAGCAGTCCTCGTAAGAGGGAGCTGCAGTATTTT. Based on the CDR3 plus reference TRBV2 and TRBJ2-3, the full variable domain is EPEVTQTPSHQVTQMGQEVILRCVPISNHLYFYWYRQILGQKVEFLVSFYNNEISEKSEIFDDQFSVERPDGSNFTLKIRSTKLEDSAMYFCASSPRKRELQYFGPGTRLTVL.